These 20 T cell receptor beta chains were sequenced from one sample in a study of cytomegalovirus exposure and HLA in healthy donors. Data came from immunoSEQ multiplex PCR; TCRdb stores just in-frame clones and leaves some out. The sample holds 90,000 to 100,000 clones, roughly 85% seen once. The source material was PBMCs. These receptors came from a woman aged 25 to 39 in good health and CMV-seronegative.

This clone was seen just once. The genes are TRBV28 and TRBJ2-7, with D perhaps TRBD2 (6 bases). Germline V gene data show CDR1 as MDHEN and CDR2 as SYDVKM. The CDR3 runs 15 residues. V was trimmed by 3 bases and J by 0 bases, leaving 12 bases between them. CDR3: CASSFYSGSSYEQYF. CDR3 in DNA: TGTGCCAGCAGTTTTTACTCCGGGAGCTCCTACGAGCAGTACTTC.

This clone turned up a few times. The chain has TRBV13 and TRBJ2-5, with 12 bases identical to TRBD2. The CDR3 runs to 16 residues. The V and J ends lost 5 bases and 5 bases, in that order; junction bases with no gene match: 9. Germline V gives CDR1 PRHDT, CDR2 FYEKMQ (reference sequence). The CDR3 region has the DNA TGTGCCAGCAGCCAGATGACTAGCGGGAGTATCGAGACCCAGTACTTC. Translating it yields CASSQMTSGSIETQYF. The variable domain in full, completed from reference TRBV13 and TRBJ2-5, reads AAGVIQSPRHLIKEKRETATLKCYPIPRHDTVYWYQQGPGQDPQFLISFYEKMQSDKGSIPDRFSAQQFSDYHSELNMSSLELGDSALYFCASSQMTSGSIETQYFGPGTRLLVL.

The chain employs TRBV4-3 and TRBJ2-1; D unresolved. Germline CDR1 LGHNA, CDR2 YSLEER. The CDR3 is made up of 15 amino acids. V was shortened by 1 base and J by 4 bases, with 11 bases between the two germline ends. CDR3 bases: TGCGCCAGCAGCCAAGGATGGGCTTATTACAATGAGCAGTTCTTC. It specifies CASSQGWAYYNEQFF.

The chain links TRBV11-2 to TRBJ2-7; D is unresolved. The germline V and J ends were trimmed by 0 bases and 3 bases, with 6 bases remaining between them. This CDR3 has 13 amino acids. Germline V CDR1 and CDR2: SGHAT, FQNNGV. CDR3 loop: CASSLESDYEQYF. CDR3 in DNA: TGTGCCAGCAGCTTAGAGAGCGACTACGAGCAGTACTTC. Supplemented by reference TRBV11-2 and TRBJ2-7, the full variable domain reads EAGVAQSPRYKIIEKRQSVAFWCNPISGHATLYWYQQILGQGPKLLIQFQNNGVVDDSQLPKDRFSAERLKGVDSTLKIQPAKLEDSAVYLCASSLESDYEQYFGPGTRLTVT.

This clone was counted between two and nine times. For the CDR3, the DNA is TGTGCCAGCAGCAAAGGGGGGGGACAACAGTACTTC. This gives the protein CASSKGGGQQYF. The J gene is TRBJ2-7, the V gene TRBV21-1; the table's D gene call, TRBD2, was not cross checked with the DNA. TRBV21-1 counts as a pseudogene. The CDR3 extends over 12 amino acids.

This rearrangement joins TRBV11-2 to TRBJ2-1; 8 bases match TRBD2. Germline V gene data show CDR1 as SGHAT and CDR2 as FQNNGV. The CDR3 extends over 17 amino acids. J was trimmed by 10 bases and V by 6 bases; bases with no gene match: 20. This CDR3 is CASRPTAGTRGQKEQFF. For the CDR3, the DNA is TGTGCCAGCAGACCTACCGCGGGGACTAGGGGCCAGAAGGAGCAGTTCTTC. The variable domain in full, with the rest retrieved from reference TRBV11-2 and TRBJ2-1, is EAGVAQSPRYKIIEKRQSVAFWCNPISGHATLYWYQQILGQGPKLLIQFQNNGVVDDSQLPKDRFSAERLKGVDSTLKIQPAKLEDSAVYLCASRPTAGTRGQKEQFFGPGTRLTVL.

This clone was seen only once. This chain joins TRBV13 and TRBJ2-1; 8 nucleotides agree with TRBD1. J was trimmed by 4 bases and V by 0 bases; bases with no gene match: 5. The CDR3 consists of 16 residues. Looked up from germline, CDR1 is PRHDT and CDR2 is FYEKMQ (reference sequence). CDR3 loop: CASSLGRGQVYNEQFF. CDR3 coding DNA: TGTGCCAGCAGCTTAGGCCGGGGACAGGTTTACAATGAGCAGTTCTTC.

The V call is TRBV21-1, the J call TRBJ2-7; the tabulated D call, TRBD1, remains unverified against the DNA. TRBV21-1 is labeled a pseudogene. The CDR3 has 16 amino acids. The CDR3 loop is CASSKVWQFNYYEQYF. The CDR3 DNA follows: TGTGCCAGCAGCAAGGTATGGCAGTTCAATTACTACGAGCAGTACTTC.

This chain uses TRBV7-2 with TRBJ2-4; TRBD1 matches at 7 bases. The CDR3 runs to 15 residues. The germline CDR1 and CDR2 sequences are SGHTA and FQGNSA. With 5 bases clipped from V and 1 base from J, the junction kept 5 bases outside the gene matches. The CDR3 nucleotides are TGTGCCAGCAGCGCAGGGGGTTCGGCCAAAAACATTCAGTACTTC. Protein: CASSAGGSAKNIQYF.

The chain employs TRBV6-4 and TRBJ2-7; 9 nucleotides match TRBD1. In germline, CDR1 is MRHNA, CDR2 SNTAGT. The CDR3 sequence is 16 residues long. V shed 2 bases and J 1 base; nucleotides not matched to a gene: 6. This chain's CDR3 is CASSDPLDRGSYEQYF. In DNA, the CDR3 is TGTGCCAGCAGTGACCCCTTGGACAGGGGTTCCTACGAGCAGTACTTC.

The chain joins TRBV27 to TRBJ2-1, with 10 bases identical to TRBD1. Germline CDR1 reads MNHEY; CDR2 reads SMNVEV (reference sequence). V lost 6 bases to trimming and J lost 10 bases; unmatched junction nucleotides: 6. This CDR3 spans 13 amino acids. The CDR3 DNA sequence: TGTGCCAGCAGCCGCAGGGACAGGGGCGAGCAGTTCTTC. Amino acid sequence: CASSRRDRGEQFF.

This clone was picked up one time. The CDR3 nucleotides read TGTGCCAGCAGCTTATACATCGGGGAGCTGTTTTTT. Protein product: CASSLYIGELFF. The chain recombines TRBV11-2 with TRBJ2-2, with D hard to call. The CDR3 consists of 12 residues. The V gene's germline CDR1 is SGHAT and CDR2 FQNNGV. Deletions cut 2 bases from V and 7 bases from J, with 5 bases between. The entire variable domain, with the rest obtained from reference TRBV11-2 and TRBJ2-2, is as follows: EAGVAQSPRYKIIEKRQSVAFWCNPISGHATLYWYQQILGQGPKLLIQFQNNGVVDDSQLPKDRFSAERLKGVDSTLKIQPAKLEDSAVYLCASSLYIGELFFGEGSRLTVL.

As for this clone: This same CDR3 is encoded by further DNA sequences in the sample. The V gene is TRBV6-5, the J gene TRBJ2-2, with 7 bases identical to TRBD1. The CDR3 spans 14 residues. Germline V CDR1 and CDR2: MNHEY, SVGAGI. The J segment lost 2 bases and the V segment lost 6 bases, leaving 3 bases of the junction unmatched. CDR3 loop: CASRTGQNTGELFF. Written as DNA, the CDR3 is TGTGCCAGCAGGACAGGGCAAAACACCGGGGAGCTGTTTTTT.

The V call is TRBV9, the J call TRBJ2-3, with D possibly being TRBD2 (6 bases). Germline CDR1 reads SGDLS; CDR2 reads YYNGEE. This CDR3 has 15 amino acids. The CDR3 protein is CASTGGWARTDTQYF. For the CDR3, the DNA is TGTGCTTCAACCGGGGGTTGGGCCCGCACAGATACGCAGTATTTT. The full variable domain, in which reference TRBV9 and TRBJ2-3 provide the parts outside the CDR3, is DSGVTQTPKHLITATGQRVTLRCSPRSGDLSVYWYQQSLDQGLQFLIQYYNGEERAKGNILERFSAQQFPDLHSELNLSSLELGDSALYFCASTGGWARTDTQYFGPGTRLTVL.

The chain recombines TRBV18 with TRBJ2-3; no reliable D call. Between the trimmed V and J ends, which lost 0 bases and 5 bases, there was a span of 12 bases. CDR1 KGHSH and CDR2 LQKENI come from the germline V gene. This CDR3 spans 15 amino acids. Here the CDR3 DNA reads TGTGCCAGCTCACCACCGGCCCAGGCCCAAGATACGCAGTATTTT. Translating it yields CASSPPAQAQDTQYF.

This clone has only one observation. The chain is built from TRBV6-1 and TRBJ2-3; the D is unclear. The CDR3 length is 15 residues. V gave up 3 bases and J gave up 1 base, with 11 bases separating them. From germline, CDR1 is MNHNS and CDR2 SASEGT. The CDR3 region has the DNA TGTGCCAGCAGTGAGGCAGTTCGGGGCACAGATACGCAGTATTTT. Protein: CASSEAVRGTDTQYF.

The V and J genes are TRBV11-3 and TRBJ2-7, with 7 bases fitting TRBD1. Trimming at V came to 8 bases and at J to 4 bases, leaving 8 bases not matched to a gene. The CDR3 is made up of 13 amino acids. CDR1 and CDR2 from the germline V gene are SGHNT and YENEEA. The CDR3 spells CASSRGPAYEQYF. Here the CDR3 DNA reads TGTGCCAGCTCAAGGGGGCCGGCTTACGAGCAGTACTTC.

The V call is TRBV10-3, the J call TRBJ1-2; 7 bases are a match to TRBD1. This CDR3 has 15 residues. Germline CDR1 and CDR2: ENHRY and SYGVKD. Trimming cost V 2 bases and J 3 bases; bases outside gene matches: 6. The CDR3 spells CAISEMTGWDYGYTF. The CDR3 bases are TGTGCCATCAGTGAGATGACAGGGTGGGACTATGGCTACACCTTC.

This chain joins TRBV18 and TRBJ2-7; D perhaps matches TRBD1 (6 bases). Trimming left V 6 bases short and J 2 bases short, with 8 bases between. CDR1 and CDR2 from the germline V gene are KGHSH and LQKENI. The CDR3 has 12 residues. The CDR3 DNA reads as TGTGCCAGCTCCGGGACAACCTACGAGCAGTACTTC. Amino acid sequence: CASSGTTYEQYF.

About this clone itself: One end of the junction varies from germline; a read error may be responsible. This rearrangement joins TRBV7-7 to TRBJ2-1; TRBD2 agrees at 9 bases. The germline V gene has CDR1 SSHAT and CDR2 FNYEAQ (reference sequence). The CDR3 loop spans 14 amino acids. CDR3 loop: CASSLGTSSNEQFF. In DNA, the CDR3 is TGTGCTAGCAGCTTAGGGACTAGCAGCAATGAGCAGTTCTTC.